This T cell receptor beta chain was observed in a study of T cell responses to AZD1222 COVID-19 vaccine. Study-level results: Vaccine-related CD4 TCRs covered spike, predominating at 160-218 and 743-854. White British ancestry dominated among donors, who included more females, and clonal diversity was possibly underestimated. Nearly half of unique spike-specific TCRs reportedly avoided B.1.351 and B.1.1.7 mutated regions. Baseline serostatus was positive in only a handful of AZD1222 recipients.

Profiling relied on immunoSEQ multiplex PCR, and the TCRdb table lists in-frame clones only, not all of them. The table records 150,000 to 200,000 clones, 94% of them present only once. In regard to this clone: Its antigen is unknown.

This CDR3 is 15 amino acids long. V was shortened by 5 bases and J by 8 bases, with 21 bases between the two germline ends. The germline V gene has CDR1 MNHEY and CDR2 SVGAGI. The gene calls are TRBV6-5 and TRBJ1-2; tentatively, D is TRBD1 (5 bases). The specimen was peripheral blood, collected 28 days after the second AZD1222 dose. The sequence derives from an adult who received the AZD1222 COVID-19 vaccine. The CDR3 coding sequence is TGTGCCAGCAGTACCCGGGAGGGGATATCGTTGGGCTACACCTTC. This sequence encodes CASSTREGISLGYTF.